These 23 T cell receptor beta chains share one sample of origin, sequenced in a study of blood T cell repertoires in COVID-19. Some clones are missing from TCRdb's copy, which holds only in-frame ones; the method was immunoSEQ multiplex PCR. This table holds 150,000 or so clones, more than 90% found once. Input material: peripheral blood. These receptors originate from a man aged 55-75 years with active or convalescent COVID-19.

The chain joins TRBV19 to TRBJ1-3; the D is unclear. Germline CDR1 and CDR2: LNHDA and SQIVND (reference sequence). The CDR3 runs 16 residues. Trimming removed 1 base at V and 0 bases at J, with 10 bases between. DNA of the CDR3: TGTGCCAGTAGTATAGGAAGACGGAGCTCTGGAAACACCATATATTTT. Protein: CASSIGRRSSGNTIYF.

The J gene is TRBJ1-2, the V gene TRBV5-4; tentative D call: TRBD1 (5 bases). The V gene lost 4 bases and the J gene lost 3 bases, with 13 bases spanning the gap. The length of the CDR3 is 14 residues. Germline V CDR1 and CDR2: SGHNT, YYREEE (reference sequence). The DNA for the CDR3 is TGTGCCAGCAGCGTACGGTCAGGGTACTATGGCTACACCTTC. Amino acids: CASSVRSGYYGYTF.

The genes are TRBV6-5 and TRBJ1-1, with TRBD1 matching over 10 bases. The germline gives CDR1 MNHEY, CDR2 SVGAGI. The V gene end was trimmed by 2 bases and the J gene end by 4 bases; junction bases not matched to a gene: 4. The CDR3 covers 15 residues. CDR3 protein: CASSYDRGPSTEAFF. The DNA of the CDR3 is TGTGCCAGCAGTTACGACAGGGGGCCTAGCACTGAAGCTTTCTTT.

The V and J genes are TRBV10-1 and TRBJ2-5; 9 bases are a match to TRBD1. This CDR3 is 13 amino acids long. The V gene end was trimmed by 5 bases and the J gene end by 5 bases; junction bases not matched to a gene: 3. CDR1 is WNHNN, CDR2 SYGVQD, per germline (reference sequence). CDR3 coding DNA: TGCGCCAGCAGTCCCGGACAGGGGGAGACCCAGTACTTC. Translation gives CASSPGQGETQYF.

The rearrangement links TRBV7-2 to TRBJ1-1, with TRBD1 identical over 9 bases. This CDR3 comprises 15 residues. With 5 bases clipped from V and 6 bases from J, the junction kept 10 bases outside the gene matches. The germline gives CDR1 SGHTA, CDR2 FQGNSA. CDR3 in DNA: TGTGCCAGCAGCCTAGGACCCGGGACAGGGTCTGAAGCTTTCTTT. It translates to CASSLGPGTGSEAFF. Together with reference TRBV7-2 and TRBJ1-1, the CDR3 gives the full variable domain: GAGVSQSPSNKVTEKGKDVELRCDPISGHTALYWYRQSLGQGLEFLIYFQGNSAPDKSGLPSDRFSAERTGGSVSTLTIQRTQQEDSAVYLCASSLGPGTGSEAFFGQGTRLTVV.

This chain connects TRBV3-1 (or the pseudogene TRBV3-2) to TRBJ1-1; maybe TRBD1 (6 bases). V shed 5 bases and J shed 3 bases, with 13 bases lying between them. The CDR3 has 14 amino acids. Germline V CDR1 and CDR2: LGHDT, YNNKEL (reference sequence). The CDR3 sequence is CASSARTDHTEAFF. For the CDR3, the DNA is TGTGCCAGCAGCGCGAGGACAGACCACACTGAAGCTTTCTTT.

The rearrangement joins TRBV5-1 to TRBJ2-3; 11 positions agree with TRBD2. The V and J ends lost 6 bases and 6 bases, in that order; junction bases with no gene match: 9. In germline, CDR1 is SGHRS, CDR2 YFSETQ. The CDR3 is made up of 15 amino acids. This CDR3 is CASTGVAGGPDTQYF. The CDR3, as DNA: TGCGCCAGCACCGGGGTAGCGGGGGGGCCGGATACGCAGTATTTT.

The rearrangement links TRBV5-1 to TRBJ1-5; D ambiguous. The CDR3 is made up of 14 amino acids. Germline lookup yields CDR1 SGHRS and CDR2 YFSETQ. V lost 0 bases and J lost 6, with 10 bases in between. CDR3 region: CASSLDEGRQPQHF. DNA of the CDR3: TGCGCCAGCAGCTTGGACGAGGGCCGTCAGCCCCAGCATTTT.

The chain employs TRBV4-1 and TRBJ2-7, with D maybe TRBD2 (6 bases). V lost 4 bases and J lost 2, with 18 bases in between. Germline V CDR1 and CDR2: MGHRA, YSYEKL. The CDR3 contains 16 residues. CDR3 loop: CASSLNTGTLTYEQYF. The CDR3 DNA sequence: TGCGCCAGCAGCCTTAACACCGGGACTTTAACCTACGAGCAGTACTTC.

The chain links TRBV30 to TRBJ1-6; the match to TRBD1 covers 9 bases. The germline V gene has CDR1 GTSNPN and CDR2 SVGIG (reference sequence). Unmatched junction bases numbered 5, after V lost 2 bases and J lost 6 bases. This CDR3 comprises 15 residues. The CDR3 sequence: CAWSQHRGLNSPLHF. The CDR3 DNA follows: TGTGCCTGGAGTCAACACAGGGGGCTTAATTCACCCCTCCACTTT.

The rearrangement joins TRBV6-1 to TRBJ2-7; 7 bases fit TRBD2. Trimming cost V 3 bases and J 1 base; bases outside gene matches: 3. This CDR3 is 14 amino acids long. Germline V gene sequence: CDR1 MNHNS, CDR2 SASEGT. In DNA form, the CDR3 reads TGTGCCAGCAGTGACCGCGGGAGTTCCTACGAGCAGTACTTC. It codes for CASSDRGSSYEQYF.

This chain uses TRBV10-3 with TRBJ1-4; perhaps TRBD1 as D (6 bases). V was clipped by 8 bases and J by 0 bases, with 7 bases between them. The CDR3 has 13 residues. Germline CDR1 and CDR2: ENHRY and SYGVKD. The CDR3 region is CAIGGTTNEKLFF. CDR3 DNA: TGTGCCATCGGGGGCACAACTAATGAAAAACTGTTTTTT.

The J gene is TRBJ1-2, the V gene TRBV6-5; 7 bases fit TRBD1. CDR1 and CDR2 (germline): MNHEY, SVGAGI. The CDR3 consists of 13 residues. V shed 7 bases and J 7 bases; nucleotides not matched to a gene: 9. Here the CDR3 reads CASTRTGGGGYTF. The CDR3 DNA sequence: TGTGCCAGCACTAGGACAGGAGGAGGTGGCTACACCTTC.

The rearrangement uses TRBV5-6 and TRBJ1-5, with 10 nucleotides matching TRBD1. The V gene's germline CDR1 is SGHDT and CDR2 YYEEEE. This CDR3 comprises 13 residues. V gave up 4 bases and J gave up 7 bases; unmatched junction bases: 2. CDR3 region: CASSRDRGQPQHF. The DNA of the CDR3 is TGTGCCAGCAGCCGGGACAGGGGCCAGCCCCAGCATTTT.

V and J are TRBV10-3 and TRBJ1-2; a possible D gene is TRBD1 (6 bases). This CDR3 region has 12 residues. Germline loops: CDR1 ENHRY, CDR2 SYGVKD. V was shortened by 6 bases and J by 4 bases, with 9 bases between the two germline ends. As DNA, the CDR3 is TGTGCCATCAGCGGACAGTCCTATGGCTACACCTTC. It codes for CAISGQSYGYTF.

The J gene is TRBJ1-5, the V gene TRBV2; no definite D call. This CDR3 spans 14 amino acids. The germline V gene has CDR1 SNHLY and CDR2 FYNNEI. V was pared by 1 base and J by 7 bases, with 11 bases between. As DNA, the CDR3 is TGTGCCAGCAGTGAAGTGTCCACAAAACAGCCCCAGCATTTT. This translates into CASSEVSTKQPQHF.

The chain joins TRBV6-1 to TRBJ1-2; 7 nucleotides line up with TRBD1. This CDR3 is built from 15 residues. The J segment lost 2 bases and the V segment lost 3 bases, leaving 6 bases of the junction unmatched. CDR1 is MNHNS, CDR2 SASEGT, per germline. The CDR3 sequence: CASSELDRENYGYTF. The CDR3 DNA sequence: TGTGCCAGCAGTGAGTTAGACAGGGAGAACTATGGCTACACCTTC.

This chain joins TRBV18 and TRBJ1-1; tentative D call: TRBD1 (5 bases). Trimming shortened V by 4 bases and J by 1 base, and 22 bases separated the two germline ends. Germline V gives CDR1 KGHSH, CDR2 LQKENI. CDR3 length equals 18 residues. CDR3 DNA sequence: TGTGCCAGCTCACGGGAGGGACCATCTCCCACAACGAACACTGAAGCTTTCTTT. It translates to CASSREGPSPTTNTEAFF.

The chain is built from TRBV12-3 or TRBV12-4 and TRBJ2-5, with D tentatively TRBD1 (6 bases). V was cut by 5 bases and J by 2 bases, with 9 bases left in between. The CDR3 spans 13 residues. In DNA, the CDR3 is TGTGCCAGCAGTCGGACAGCTCAAGAGACCCAGTACTTC. The encoded protein is CASSRTAQETQYF.

The V and J genes are TRBV12-3 or TRBV12-4 and TRBJ1-1, with D possibly being TRBD1 (5 bases). CDR3 length: 13 residues. Trimming cost V 5 bases and J 7 bases, with 14 bases left between them. For the CDR3, the DNA is TGTGCCAGCAGTGACAGTCACGAGTATGAAGCTTTCTTT. It encodes CASSDSHEYEAFF.

This clone was seen only a few times. The chain links TRBV5-4 to TRBJ2-7, with 9 positions matching TRBD2. The CDR3 runs to 15 residues. The V segment lost 1 base and the J segment 4 bases; nucleotides outside the gene matches: 6. CDR1 and CDR2 from the germline V gene are SGHNT and YYREEE (reference sequence). The DNA of the CDR3 is TGTGCCAGCAGCTTGCCGGGGACTAGCCCTTACGAGCAGTACTTC. This sequence encodes CASSLPGTSPYEQYF.

The gene calls are TRBV27 and TRBJ2-7; a weak D match, TRBD2 (5 bases). Trimming took 6 bases from V and 7 from J, leaving 22 bases between them. The CDR3 is made up of 15 amino acids. Germline CDR1 reads MNHEY; CDR2 reads SMNVEV (reference sequence). The CDR3 bases are TGTGCCAGCAGGAGCCCCTCGGCGGGCCCTCCGGAGCAGTACTTC. Protein product: CASRSPSAGPPEQYF.

The V gene is TRBV9, the J gene TRBJ2-2; 10 bases match TRBD2. Germline trimming cut 0 bases from V and 4 bases from J; bases unmatched to any gene: 3. This CDR3 is 16 amino acids long. In germline, CDR1 is SGDLS, CDR2 YYNGEE. Here the CDR3 DNA reads TGTGCCAGCAGCGTAGTCCCTAGCGGGGGCACCGGGGAGCTGTTTTTT. This encodes CASSVVPSGGTGELFF.